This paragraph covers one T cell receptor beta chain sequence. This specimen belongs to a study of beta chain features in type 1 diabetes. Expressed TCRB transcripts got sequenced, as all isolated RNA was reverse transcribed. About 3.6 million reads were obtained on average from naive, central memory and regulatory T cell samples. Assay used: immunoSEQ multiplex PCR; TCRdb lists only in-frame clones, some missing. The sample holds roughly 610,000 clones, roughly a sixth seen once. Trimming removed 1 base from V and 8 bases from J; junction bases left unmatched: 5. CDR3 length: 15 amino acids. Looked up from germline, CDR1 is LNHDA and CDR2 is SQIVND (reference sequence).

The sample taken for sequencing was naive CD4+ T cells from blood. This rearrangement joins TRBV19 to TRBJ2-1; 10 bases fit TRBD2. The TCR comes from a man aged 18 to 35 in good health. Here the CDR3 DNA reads TGTGCCAGTAGTATAGCGTCTAGCGGGAGACATGAGCAGTTCTTC. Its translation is CASSIASSGRHEQFF.